This record concerns one TCR beta chain sequence. Per the germline V gene, CDR1 is MDHEN and CDR2 is SYDVKM. The V and J ends lost 4 bases and 5 bases respectively, with 21 bases between them. The CDR3 is made up of 17 amino acids. The data belong to a study of blood T cells in healthy people across ages. Drawing of peripheral blood yielded ten milliliters from each donor. A J-beta primer mix and a sample-barcoded 5' primer were used in a second PCR of about 6 to 12 cycles. Every cDNA molecule bore a tag from a template-switch adaptor containing 12 random nucleotides. TCRdb analysed the 5' RACE reads with MiXCR anew, one entry per CDR3 protein. The table records under 1,100,000 distinct CDR3 sequences, about 23% of them present only once. These same data were also listed under a study on T cells of mothers and their children.

The rearrangement joins TRBV28 to TRBJ2-1; D gene unclear. The receptor's source is a girl aged 2 to 10 in good health. Sequencing input: blood. The CDR3 loop reads CASSSGTGSNVDNEQFF. The CDR3 DNA follows: TGTGCCAGCAGTTCCGGAACTGGGTCAAACGTCGACAATGAGCAGTTCTTC.